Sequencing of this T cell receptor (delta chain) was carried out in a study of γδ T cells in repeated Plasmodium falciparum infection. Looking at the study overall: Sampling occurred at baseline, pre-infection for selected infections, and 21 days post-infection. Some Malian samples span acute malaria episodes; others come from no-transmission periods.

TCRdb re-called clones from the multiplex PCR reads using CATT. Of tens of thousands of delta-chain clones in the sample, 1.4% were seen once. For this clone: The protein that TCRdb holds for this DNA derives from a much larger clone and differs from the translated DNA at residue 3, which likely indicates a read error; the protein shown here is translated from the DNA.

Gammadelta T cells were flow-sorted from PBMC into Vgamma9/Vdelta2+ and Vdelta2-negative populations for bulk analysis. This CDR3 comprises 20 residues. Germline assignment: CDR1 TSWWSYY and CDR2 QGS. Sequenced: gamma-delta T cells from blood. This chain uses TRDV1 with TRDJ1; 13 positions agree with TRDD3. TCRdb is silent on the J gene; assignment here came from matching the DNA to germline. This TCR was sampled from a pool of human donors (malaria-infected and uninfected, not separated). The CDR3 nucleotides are TGTGCTCCTGGGGATTCTCTCTTCGACTGGGGGATACGTCCTACCGATAAACTCATCTTT. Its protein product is CAPGDSLFDWGIRPTDKLIF.